This paragraph covers one TCR beta chain sequence. The data were obtained in a study of blood T cell repertoires in COVID-19. The table came from immunoSEQ multiplex PCR; TCRdb's copy has only in-frame clones and leaves some out. The sample records 200,000 to 250,000 clones, nearly 85% being singletons. V trimming: 5 bases; J trimming: 5 bases; junction bases outside the gene matches: 5. The CDR3 is made up of 14 amino acids. Germline V lookup: CDR1 SEHNR, CDR2 FQNEAQ (reference sequence). This sequence was found in a woman in her twenties or thirties with COVID-19, enrolled during active disease. The chain links TRBV7-9 to TRBJ1-1; 10 bases map to TRBD1. Sequenced: peripheral blood. The CDR3 loop reads CASSRTGGRTEAFF. In DNA, the CDR3 is TGTGCCAGCAGCCGGACAGGGGGGAGGACTGAAGCTTTCTTT. The full variable domain, completed using reference TRBV7-9 and TRBJ1-1, is DTGVSQNPRHKITKRGQNVTFRCDPISEHNRLYWYRQTLGQGPEFLTYFQNEAQLEKSRLLSDRFSAERPKGSFSTLEIQRTEQGDSAMYLCASSRTGGRTEAFFGQGTRLTVV.